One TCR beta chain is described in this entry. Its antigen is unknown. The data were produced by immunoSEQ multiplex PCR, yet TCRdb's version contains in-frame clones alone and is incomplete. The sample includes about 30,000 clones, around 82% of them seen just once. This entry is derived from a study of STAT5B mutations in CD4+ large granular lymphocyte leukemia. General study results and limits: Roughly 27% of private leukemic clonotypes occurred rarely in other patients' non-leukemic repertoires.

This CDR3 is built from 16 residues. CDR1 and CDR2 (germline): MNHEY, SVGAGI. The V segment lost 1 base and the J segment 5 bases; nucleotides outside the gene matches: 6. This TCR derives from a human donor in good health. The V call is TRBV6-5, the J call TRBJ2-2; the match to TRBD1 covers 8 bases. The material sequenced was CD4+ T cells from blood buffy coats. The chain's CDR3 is CASSYLGQGETGELFF. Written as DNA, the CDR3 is TGTGCCAGCAGTTACTTAGGACAGGGTGAAACCGGGGAGCTGTTTTTT.